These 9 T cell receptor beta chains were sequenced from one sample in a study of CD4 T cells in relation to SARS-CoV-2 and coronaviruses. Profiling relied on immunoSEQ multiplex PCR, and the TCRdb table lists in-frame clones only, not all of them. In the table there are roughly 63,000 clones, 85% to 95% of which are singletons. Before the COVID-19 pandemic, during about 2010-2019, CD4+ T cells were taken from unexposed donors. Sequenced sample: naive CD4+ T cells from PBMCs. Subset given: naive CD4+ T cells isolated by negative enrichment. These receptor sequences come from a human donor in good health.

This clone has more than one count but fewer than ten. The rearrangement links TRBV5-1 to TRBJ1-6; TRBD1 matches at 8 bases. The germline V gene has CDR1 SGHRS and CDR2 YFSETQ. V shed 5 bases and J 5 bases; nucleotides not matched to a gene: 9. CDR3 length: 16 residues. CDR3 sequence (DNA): TGCGCCAGCAGGGGACAGGCCCCTGGGGATAATTCACCCCTCCACTTT. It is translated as CASRGQAPGDNSPLHF.

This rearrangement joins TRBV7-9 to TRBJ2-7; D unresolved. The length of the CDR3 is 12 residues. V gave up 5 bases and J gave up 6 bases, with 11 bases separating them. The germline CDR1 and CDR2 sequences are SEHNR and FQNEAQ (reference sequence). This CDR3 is CASSNGWGEQYF. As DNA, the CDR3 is TGTGCCAGCAGCAACGGATGGGGCGAGCAGTACTTC.

The DNA for the CDR3 is TGCGCCAGCAGCTTGGATGGGACAGCCATATATGGCTACACCTTC. This gives the protein CASSLDGTAIYGYTF. J is TRBJ1-2 and V is TRBV5-1; 7 nucleotides match TRBD1. Germline V lookup: CDR1 SGHRS, CDR2 YFSETQ. The CDR3 is made up of 15 amino acids. V shed 0 bases, J shed 5 bases, and the junction held 7 bases outside the gene matches.

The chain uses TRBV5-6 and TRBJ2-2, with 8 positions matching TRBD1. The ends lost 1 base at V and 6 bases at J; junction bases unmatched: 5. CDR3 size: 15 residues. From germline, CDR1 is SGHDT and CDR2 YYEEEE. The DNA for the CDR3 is TGTGCCAGCAGCTTGTATTCCAGGGGGCCCGGGGAGCTGTTTTTT. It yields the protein CASSLYSRGPGELFF.

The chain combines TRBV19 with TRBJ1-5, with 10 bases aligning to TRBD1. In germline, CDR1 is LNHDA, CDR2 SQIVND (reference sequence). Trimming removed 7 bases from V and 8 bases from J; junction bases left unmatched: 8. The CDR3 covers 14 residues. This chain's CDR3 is CASNHYGTGEPQHF. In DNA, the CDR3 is TGTGCCAGTAATCACTATGGGACAGGGGAGCCCCAGCATTTT.

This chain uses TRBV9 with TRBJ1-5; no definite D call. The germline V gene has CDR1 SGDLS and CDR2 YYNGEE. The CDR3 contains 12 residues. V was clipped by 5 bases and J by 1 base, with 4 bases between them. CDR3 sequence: CASRLSNQPQHF. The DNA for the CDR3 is TGTGCCAGCAGACTGAGCAATCAGCCCCAGCATTTT.

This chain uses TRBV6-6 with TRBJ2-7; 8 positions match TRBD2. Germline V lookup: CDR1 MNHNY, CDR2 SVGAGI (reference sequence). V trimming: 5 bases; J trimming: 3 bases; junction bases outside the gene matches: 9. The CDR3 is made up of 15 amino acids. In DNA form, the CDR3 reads TGTGCCAGCAGTCCCCCGGGAGGGAAGGACTACGAGCAGTACTTC. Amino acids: CASSPPGGKDYEQYF.

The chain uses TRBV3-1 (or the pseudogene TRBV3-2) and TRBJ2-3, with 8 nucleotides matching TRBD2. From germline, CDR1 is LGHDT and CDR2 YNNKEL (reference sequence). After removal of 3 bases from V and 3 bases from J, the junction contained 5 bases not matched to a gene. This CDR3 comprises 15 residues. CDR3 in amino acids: CASSQLAGTTDTQYF. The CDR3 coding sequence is TGTGCCAGCAGCCAGTTAGCGGGAACAACAGATACGCAGTATTTT.

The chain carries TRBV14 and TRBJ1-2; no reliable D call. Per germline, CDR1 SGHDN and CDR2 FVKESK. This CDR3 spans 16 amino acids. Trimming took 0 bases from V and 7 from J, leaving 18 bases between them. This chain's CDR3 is CASSQETGRTFGGYTF. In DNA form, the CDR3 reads TGTGCCAGCAGCCAAGAAACTGGACGGACGTTCGGTGGCTACACCTTC.